A selection of T cell receptor beta chains follows, all from one sample in a study of T cell repertoires in cytomegalovirus infection. From the reads, TCRdb called clonotypes with MiXCR, one entry per CDR3 protein. The sample has approximately 290,000 distinct CDR3 sequences, 20% to 30% seen once. Sequencing input: PBMCs. These receptors came from a human donor in good health (CMV status not recorded). Some clones in this sample may be carry-over from other donors' samples. The CDR3 runs from the conserved cysteine through the conserved F or W. Rows may omit the clone size; those that give it use once, few, many or a size class.

clone_size,v_call,cdr3_aa
few,TRBV20-1,CSAGPGGTDTQYF
few,TRBV29-1,CSVQGGEETQYF
many,TRBV28,CASRLAGGNEQFF
few,TRBV12-3/TRBV12-4,CASTLGVGELFF
NA,TRBV20-1,CSALDSAETQYF
few,TRBV6-5,CASSLTGSGSSPLHF
NA,TRBV7-2,CASSLLEGGPQHF
many,TRBV12-3/TRBV12-4,CASSFGQVNNEQFF
NA,TRBV2,CASSEATGRQPQHF
NA,TRBV19,CASSISGNSNQPQHF
NA,TRBV19,CASSIQSGANVLTF
once,TRBV12-3/TRBV12-4,CASRQTSHQFF
NA,TRBV15,CATSKTHGTGTYNEQFF
NA,TRBV4-3,CASSQLSGSEQFF
NA,TRBV6-2/TRBV6-3,CASSFPFSERGPNEQYF
NA,TRBV14,CASSPDFGQYSEAFF
NA,TRBV10-3,CAISDGDRERNTEAFF
NA,TRBV6-5,CASGGQGARETQYF
few,TRBV7-6,CASSSGRANEQFF
many,TRBV7-9,CASSFRRAAEYWPGELFF
few,TRBV5-1,CASSLRLAGGLTDTQYF
few,TRBV24-1,CATSDLRGLRQPQHF
many,TRBV7-2,CASSIYRAGLSEQYF
many,TRBV7-3,CASSFETFTEAFF
NA,TRBV14,CASSQGPAAQDTQYF
few,TRBV19,CASSIYGEVYNEQFF